These T cell receptor beta chains were read from a single sample in a study. Using its own MiXCR run on the 5' RACE reads, TCRdb lists one record per CDR3 protein. The sample has approximately 40,000 distinct CDR3 sequences, about 29% seen once; the top ten hold about 4%. The sample was tumor-infiltrating memory CD4+ T cells sorted from the breast tumor. These receptors were obtained from a female donor with breast cancer. Each CDR3 is given with its conserved first and last residue. The order of the fields is V gene, J gene, CDR3 length, CDR3 protein.

V: TRBV7-3
J: TRBJ2-1
length: 13
CDR3: CASSPTTGYEQFF

V: TRBV21-1
J: TRBJ2-7
length: 11
CDR3: CATPMGYEQYF

V: TRBV5-6
J: TRBJ2-3
length: 16
CDR3: CASSLNQGHGQDTQYF

V: TRBV7-6
J: TRBJ2-1
length: 17
CDR3: CASSLSRGLGSYNEQFF

V: TRBV9
J: TRBJ1-2
length: 14
CDR3: CASSVGSGLRGYTF

V: TRBV4-3
J: TRBJ2-2
length: 17
CDR3: CASSQERSGRAPGELFF

V: TRBV7-3
J: TRBJ2-1
length: 14
CDR3: CASSLLQGSNEQFF

V: TRBV5-1
J: TRBJ2-1
length: 16
CDR3: CASSLDHSGGLAEQFF

V: TRBV20-1
J: TRBJ1-2
length: 12
CDR3: CSAPTEPYGYTF

V: TRBV10-3
J: TRBJ2-5
length: 16
CDR3: CAISDTDSPGQETQYF

V: TRBV7-9
J: TRBJ1-1
length: 11
CDR3: CASTLGVEAFF

V: TRBV5-1
J: TRBJ2-7
length: 16
CDR3: CASSRQLALTSYEQYF

V: TRBV5-1
J: TRBJ2-1
length: 11
CDR3: CASRGGREQFF

V: TRBV5-5
J: TRBJ2-2
length: 13
CDR3: CASSPLAIGELFF

V: TRBV19
J: TRBJ2-5
length: 13
CDR3: CASSTAGEETQYF

V: TRBV7-9
J: TRBJ2-3
length: 15
CDR3: CASSPPQSSTDTQYF

V: TRBV7-9
J: TRBJ2-1
length: 15
CDR3: CASSSGLANYNEQFF

V: TRBV7-2
J: TRBJ2-3
length: 16
CDR3: CASSSIAGVEGDTQYF

V: TRBV29-1
J: TRBJ2-2
length: 12
CDR3: CTIEGGAGELFF

V: TRBV10-3
J: TRBJ2-3
length: 16
CDR3: CAISAGLAGATDTQYF

V: TRBV9
J: TRBJ2-1
length: 15
CDR3: CASSVRAGANNEQFF

V: TRBV10-3
J: TRBJ1-6
length: 15
CDR3: CASAPESSYNSPLHF

V: TRBV7-7
J: TRBJ1-2
length: 14
CDR3: CASSPIVGYDGYTF

V: TRBV11-2
J: TRBJ2-1
length: 15
CDR3: CASSLDGVVHNEQFF

V: TRBV7-2
J: TRBJ2-6
length: 14
CDR3: CASSLPAGANVLTF

V: TRBV5-1
J: TRBJ2-1
length: 16
CDR3: CASSLFGQGSHNEQFF

V: TRBV7-2
J: TRBJ1-6
length: 16
CDR3: CASSLDRSSYNSPLHF

V: TRBV20-1
J: TRBJ2-1
length: 13
CDR3: CSARDSDYNEQFF

V: TRBV9
J: TRBJ2-1
length: 16
CDR3: CASSVPRTGGSNEQFF

V: TRBV10-3
J: TRBJ2-5
length: 12
CDR3: CAIRGGEETQYF

V: TRBV27
J: TRBJ1-1
length: 15
CDR3: CASSLTIGLYTEAFF

V: TRBV2
J: TRBJ1-5
length: 16
CDR3: CASSPWRGNSNQPQHF

V: TRBV7-9
J: TRBJ2-7
length: 16
CDR3: CASSLALAGSSVEQYF

V: TRBV4-3
J: TRBJ2-4
length: 13
CDR3: CASSQGTSNIQYF

V: TRBV4-2
J: TRBJ1-2
length: 14
CDR3: CTSSQDPHRGGYTF

V: TRBV25-1
J: TRBJ2-1
length: 14
CDR3: CASSVPGAQGEQFF

V: TRBV2
J: TRBJ1-4
length: 13
CDR3: CASSDRVEEKLFF

V: TRBV20-1
J: TRBJ2-1
length: 10
CDR3: CSTTSSEQFF

V: TRBV20-1
J: TRBJ2-7
length: 14
CDR3: CSASFGGRGHEQYF

V: TRBV27
J: TRBJ2-2
length: 11
CDR3: CASSSIGELFF

V: TRBV9
J: TRBJ2-7
length: 14
CDR3: CASSVVRVSYEQYF

V: TRBV4-2
J: TRBJ2-1
length: 16
CDR3: CASSLSSGTLSNEQFF

V: TRBV12-3/TRBV12-4
J: TRBJ2-6
length: 16
CDR3: CASLPGPSSGANVLTF

V: TRBV7-6
J: TRBJ2-1
length: 16
CDR3: CASSLSPTSSYNEQFF

V: TRBV12-3/TRBV12-4
J: TRBJ1-1
length: 13
CDR3: CASSLGQGTEAFF

V: TRBV5-1
J: TRBJ2-1
length: 16
CDR3: CASSLGSGGGYNEQFF

V: TRBV9
J: TRBJ2-5
length: 15
CDR3: CASSLALGSQETQYF

V: TRBV29-1
J: TRBJ2-1
length: 16
CDR3: CSVEEPQAVTYNEQFF